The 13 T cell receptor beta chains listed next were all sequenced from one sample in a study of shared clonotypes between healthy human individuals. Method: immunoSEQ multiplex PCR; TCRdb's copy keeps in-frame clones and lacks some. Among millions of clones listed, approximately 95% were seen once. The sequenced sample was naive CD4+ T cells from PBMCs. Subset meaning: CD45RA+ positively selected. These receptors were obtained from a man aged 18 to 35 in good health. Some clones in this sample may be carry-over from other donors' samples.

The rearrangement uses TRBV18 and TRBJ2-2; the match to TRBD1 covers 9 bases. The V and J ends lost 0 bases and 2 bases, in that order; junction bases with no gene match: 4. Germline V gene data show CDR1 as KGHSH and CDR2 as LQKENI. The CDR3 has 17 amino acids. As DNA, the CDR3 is TGTGCCAGCTCACCACCGGGACAGGGCCTAAACACCGGGGAGCTGTTTTTT. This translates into CASSPPGQGLNTGELFF.

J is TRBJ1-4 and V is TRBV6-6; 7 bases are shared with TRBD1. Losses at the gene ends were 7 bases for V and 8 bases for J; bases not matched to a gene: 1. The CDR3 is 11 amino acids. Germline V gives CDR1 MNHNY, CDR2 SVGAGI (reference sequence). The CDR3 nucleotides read TGTGCCAGCAAGGACAGGGAAAAACTGTTTTTT. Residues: CASKDREKLFF.

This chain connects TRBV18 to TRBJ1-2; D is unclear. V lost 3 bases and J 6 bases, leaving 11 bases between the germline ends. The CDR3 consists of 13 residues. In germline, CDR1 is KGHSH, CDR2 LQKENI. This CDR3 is CASSPAGYDGYTF. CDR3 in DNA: TGTGCCAGCTCACCTGCGGGGTACGATGGCTACACCTTC.

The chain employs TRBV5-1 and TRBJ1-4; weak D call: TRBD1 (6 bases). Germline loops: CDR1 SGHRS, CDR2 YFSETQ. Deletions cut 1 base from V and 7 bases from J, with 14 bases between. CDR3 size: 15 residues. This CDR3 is CASSLRLGGGEKLFF. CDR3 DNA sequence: TGCGCCAGCAGCTTGAGATTGGGAGGGGGTGAAAAACTGTTTTTT.

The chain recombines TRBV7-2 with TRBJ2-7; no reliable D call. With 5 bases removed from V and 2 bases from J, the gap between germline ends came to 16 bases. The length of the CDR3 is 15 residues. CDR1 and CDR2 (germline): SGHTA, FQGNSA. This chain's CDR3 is CASSRPDRLPYEQYF. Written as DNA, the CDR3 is TGTGCCAGCAGCCGACCTGACCGACTCCCCTACGAGCAGTACTTC.

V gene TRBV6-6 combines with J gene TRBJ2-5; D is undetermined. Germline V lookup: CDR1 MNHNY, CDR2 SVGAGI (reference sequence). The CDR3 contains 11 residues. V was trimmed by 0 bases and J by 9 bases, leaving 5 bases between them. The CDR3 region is CASSYSRSQYF. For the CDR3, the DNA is TGTGCCAGCAGTTACTCCCGGTCCCAGTACTTC.

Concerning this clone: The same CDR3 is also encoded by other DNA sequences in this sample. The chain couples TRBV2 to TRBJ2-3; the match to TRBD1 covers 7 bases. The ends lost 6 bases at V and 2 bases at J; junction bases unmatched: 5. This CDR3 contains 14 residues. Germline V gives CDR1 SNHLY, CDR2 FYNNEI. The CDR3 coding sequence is TGTGCCAGCAGCGACAGGGAATCCACAGATACGCAGTATTTT. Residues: CASSDRESTDTQYF. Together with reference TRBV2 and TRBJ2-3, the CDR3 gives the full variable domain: EPEVTQTPSHQVTQMGQEVILRCVPISNHLYFYWYRQILGQKVEFLVSFYNNEISEKSEIFDDQFSVERPDGSNFTLKIRSTKLEDSAMYFCASSDRESTDTQYFGPGTRLTVL.

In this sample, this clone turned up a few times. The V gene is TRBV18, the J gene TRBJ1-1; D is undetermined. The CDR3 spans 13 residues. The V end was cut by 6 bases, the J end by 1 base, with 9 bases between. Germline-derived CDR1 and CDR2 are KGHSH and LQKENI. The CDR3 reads CASSAGSNTEAFF. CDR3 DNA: TGTGCCAGCTCTGCCGGTTCGAACACTGAAGCTTTCTTT.

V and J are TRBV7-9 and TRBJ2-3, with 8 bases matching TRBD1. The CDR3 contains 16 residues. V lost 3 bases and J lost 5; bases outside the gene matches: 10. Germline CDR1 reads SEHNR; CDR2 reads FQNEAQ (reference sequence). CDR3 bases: TGTGCCAGCAGCTTGGAATTCGGACAGGGAAAAGATACGCAGTATTTT. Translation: CASSLEFGQGKDTQYF.

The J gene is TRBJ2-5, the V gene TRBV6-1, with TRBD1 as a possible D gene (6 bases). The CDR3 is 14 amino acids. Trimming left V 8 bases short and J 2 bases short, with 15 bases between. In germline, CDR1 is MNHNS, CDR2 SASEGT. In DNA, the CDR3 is TGTGCCAGCTCCCGGGACACTCAACAAGAGACCCAGTACTTC. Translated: CASSRDTQQETQYF.

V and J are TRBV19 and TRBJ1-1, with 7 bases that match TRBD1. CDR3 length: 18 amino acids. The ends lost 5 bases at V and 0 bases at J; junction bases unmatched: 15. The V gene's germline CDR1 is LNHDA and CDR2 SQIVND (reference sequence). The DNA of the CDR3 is TGTGCCAGTAGTGTGCAGACAGGGCGTTTTTACATGAACACTGAAGCTTTCTTT. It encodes CASSVQTGRFYMNTEAFF.

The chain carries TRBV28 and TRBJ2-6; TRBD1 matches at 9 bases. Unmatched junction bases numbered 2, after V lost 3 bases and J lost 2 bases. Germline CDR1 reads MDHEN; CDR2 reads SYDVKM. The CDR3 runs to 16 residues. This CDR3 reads CASSFRDRAGANVLTF. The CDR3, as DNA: TGTGCCAGCAGTTTTCGGGACAGGGCTGGGGCCAACGTCCTGACTTTC.

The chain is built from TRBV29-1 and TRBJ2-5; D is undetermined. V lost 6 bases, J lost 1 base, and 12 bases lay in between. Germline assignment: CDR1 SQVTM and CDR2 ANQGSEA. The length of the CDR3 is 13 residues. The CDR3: CSVRRHSQETQYF. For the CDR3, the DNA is TGCAGCGTCCGGCGACACTCCCAAGAGACCCAGTACTTC.